This passage covers 19 T cell receptor beta chains from one sample sequenced in a study of identical twins. MiXCR, applied by TCRdb to the 5' RACE reads, yields one record per CDR3 protein. The table shows 400,000 or so distinct CDR3 sequences, with roughly 9% occurring only once. Specimen: naive T cells sorted from blood. The receptor source for this set is a woman aged 50 to 60 in good health.

Here the CDR3 DNA reads TGCAGTGCTAGAGATCCTAGGAGCGGGAGCACAGATACGCAGTATTTT. This translates into CSARDPRSGSTDTQYF. V usage is TRBV20-1 and J usage is TRBJ2-3; tentatively, D is TRBD2 (6 bases). The germline V and J ends were trimmed by 0 bases and 0 bases, with 13 bases remaining between them. Germline V lookup: CDR1 DFQATT, CDR2 SNEGSKA (reference sequence). This CDR3 region has 16 residues.

The chain has TRBV4-1 and TRBJ1-1; unclear D gene. This CDR3 is 15 amino acids long. Germline-derived CDR1 and CDR2 are MGHRA and YSYEKL. Deletions cut 3 bases from V and 0 bases from J, with 11 bases between. Here the CDR3 DNA reads TGCGCCAGCAGCCACCCCCTGACAATGAACACTGAAGCTTTCTTT. This encodes CASSHPLTMNTEAFF.

This clonotype was observed a handful of times. This rearrangement joins TRBV5-1 to TRBJ1-1, with unresolved D. In germline, CDR1 is SGHRS, CDR2 YFSETQ. V lost 4 bases and J 11 bases, leaving 21 bases between the germline ends. The CDR3 extends over 14 amino acids. CDR3 DNA sequence: TGCGCCAGCAGCCCGCTGATGCCGTCGGAGGGCGCTTTCTTT. As protein: CASSPLMPSEGAFF.

This clonotype was observed many times. The chain's CDR3 is CSVERESETQYF. In DNA form, the CDR3 reads TGCAGCGTGGAGCGGGAGTCGGAGACCCAGTACTTC. The V call is TRBV29-1, the J call TRBJ2-5, with 8 bases matching TRBD2. This CDR3 contains 12 residues. The V gene's germline CDR1 is SQVTM and CDR2 ANQGSEA. After removal of 6 bases from V and 5 bases from J, the junction contained 5 bases not matched to a gene. Full variable domain (remainder filled in from reference TRBV29-1 and TRBJ2-5): SAVISQKPSRDICQRGTSLTIQCQVDSQVTMMFWYRQQPGQSLTLIATANQGSEATYESGFVIDKFPISRPNLTFSTLTVSNMSPEDSSIYLCSVERESETQYFGPGTRLLVL.

This clonotype was seen more than once but under ten times. This chain links TRBV5-1 with TRBJ2-3; the match to TRBD2 covers 7 bases. CDR1 SGHRS and CDR2 YFSETQ come from the germline V gene. The V gene end was trimmed by 3 bases and the J gene end by 6 bases; junction bases not matched to a gene: 1. The CDR3 has 12 amino acids. The CDR3 DNA is TGCGCCAGCAGCTGGGACTATGATACGCAGTATTTT. Its protein is CASSWDYDTQYF. The full variable domain, completed using reference TRBV5-1 and TRBJ2-3, is KAGVTQTPRYLIKTRGQQVTLSCSPISGHRSVSWYQQTPGQGLQFLFEYFSETQRNKGNFPGRFSGRQFSNSRSEMNVSTLELGDSALYLCASSWDYDTQYFGPGTRLTVL.

CDR3 DNA: TGTGCCAGCAGTCCTTCGGGTGTTGCTGAAGCTTTCTTT. As protein: CASSPSGVAEAFF. This chain connects TRBV6-2 or TRBV6-3 to TRBJ1-1; the D is unclear. The CDR3 contains 13 residues. V lost 5 bases, J lost 6 bases, and 13 bases lay in between. The germline V gene has CDR1 MNHEY and CDR2 SVGEGT.

Only a few counts were recorded for this clonotype. This chain uses TRBV7-2 with TRBJ1-1; D uncertain. The V and J ends lost 1 base and 6 bases respectively, with 3 bases between them. This CDR3 region has 11 residues. Germline values: CDR1 SGHTA, CDR2 FQGNSA. The CDR3 loop reads CASSLVSEAFF. The DNA for the CDR3 is TGTGCCAGCAGCTTAGTGTCTGAAGCTTTCTTT.

This clonotype came up a few times. CDR3 bases: TGTGCCAGCAGCCGTAGCGGGAAAAACACCGGGGAGCTGTTTTTT. Translation: CASSRSGKNTGELFF. The rearrangement uses TRBV7-9 and TRBJ2-2; 8 bases are a match to TRBD2. V lost 5 bases to trimming and J lost 2 bases; unmatched junction nucleotides: 4. The CDR3 consists of 15 residues. Per the germline V gene, CDR1 is SEHNR and CDR2 is FQNEAQ (reference sequence).

The V call is TRBV4-2, the J call TRBJ1-2; D remains ambiguous. This CDR3 region has 14 residues. The V end lost 4 bases, the J end lost 7 bases, and 16 bases lay between the germline ends. The germline V gene encodes CDR1 LGHNA and CDR2 YNFKEQ. The CDR3 is CASSPDANRGGYTF. The CDR3 DNA follows: TGTGCCAGCAGCCCGGACGCAAATAGAGGTGGCTACACCTTC.

This chain links TRBV2 with TRBJ2-5; 7 bases agree with TRBD1. The CDR3 covers 15 residues. The ends lost 6 bases at V and 1 base at J; junction bases unmatched: 8. From germline, CDR1 is SNHLY and CDR2 FYNNEI. As DNA, the CDR3 is TGTGCCAGCAGGGGGTACAGGGGCCTCCAAGAGACCCAGTACTTC. Translating it yields CASRGYRGLQETQYF.

The chain employs TRBV12-3 or TRBV12-4 and TRBJ2-4, with D maybe TRBD1 (7 bases). The length of the CDR3 is 14 residues. V lost 2 bases and J lost 8, with 13 bases in between. The CDR3, as DNA: TGTGCCAGCAGTTTATCAGGGGGGCTTGACATTCAGTACTTC. Protein: CASSLSGGLDIQYF.

The chain combines TRBV4-2 with TRBJ2-7; no clear D gene. This CDR3 region has 15 residues. The germline V gene has CDR1 LGHNA and CDR2 YNFKEQ. The V and J ends lost 0 bases and 2 bases respectively, with 11 bases between them. The CDR3 reads CASSQEVSLTYEQYF. For the CDR3, the DNA is TGTGCCAGCAGCCAAGAAGTTAGCTTAACCTACGAGCAGTACTTC.

This clonotype was observed a handful of times. The chain joins TRBV12-3 or TRBV12-4 to TRBJ2-1; the D call may be TRBD1 or TRBD2 (5 bases each). V was pared by 8 bases and J by 4 bases, with 15 bases between. The CDR3 sequence is 14 residues long. The CDR3 region is CASRRDGSYNEQFF. DNA for the CDR3: TGTGCCAGCCGCCGGGACGGATCTTACAATGAGCAGTTCTTC.

The V gene is TRBV12-3 or TRBV12-4, the J gene TRBJ2-7, with 10 bases fitting TRBD2. This CDR3 is 14 amino acids long. J gave up 4 bases and V 7 bases, and 7 bases lay outside the gene matches. The CDR3 coding sequence is TGTGCCAGCAACAGAGCGGGAGGGCCGTACGAGCAGTACTTC. Protein product: CASNRAGGPYEQYF.

The chain joins TRBV27 to TRBJ1-5; D not resolved. Germline CDR1 is MNHEY and CDR2 is SMNVEV (reference sequence). With 3 bases removed from V and 9 bases from J, the gap between germline ends came to 12 bases. The CDR3 loop spans 13 amino acids. CDR3 sequence (DNA): TGTGCCAGCAGTTTGGATCAGGAGACGCCCCAGCATTTT. It codes for CASSLDQETPQHF.

This clonotype was observed a few times. The chain joins TRBV12-3 or TRBV12-4 to TRBJ1-1; no definite D call. This CDR3 has 13 amino acids. Trimming removed 3 bases from V and 7 bases from J, with 12 bases in between. CDR3 in DNA: TGTGCCAGCAGTTTTAACCCCGACTTTGAAGCTTTCTTT. Translated, it gives CASSFNPDFEAFF.

The table lists this clonotype with a few counts. This rearrangement joins TRBV11-3 to TRBJ2-1, with D perhaps TRBD2 (6 bases). The CDR3 length is 16 residues. Germline CDR1 is SGHNT and CDR2 is YENEEA. V lost 4 bases and J 6 bases, leaving 19 bases between the germline ends. The CDR3 here is CASSWPSGVLGNEQFF. The DNA of the CDR3 is TGTGCCAGCAGCTGGCCCTCGGGGGTTCTGGGCAATGAGCAGTTCTTC.

At least ten counts were recorded for this clonotype. This CDR3 reads CASGDRGQDTQYF. CDR3 coding DNA: TGTGCCAGCGGTGACAGGGGGCAAGATACGCAGTATTTT. The genes are TRBV7-9 and TRBJ2-3; 10 bases are a match to TRBD1. V gave up 8 bases and J gave up 5 bases; unmatched junction bases: 4. This CDR3 spans 13 amino acids. In germline, CDR1 is SEHNR, CDR2 FQNEAQ (reference sequence).

The table lists this clonotype with a few counts. The rearrangement uses TRBV24-1 and TRBJ2-7; 7 bases map to TRBD2. The CDR3 spans 14 residues. Germline V gives CDR1 KGHDR, CDR2 SFDVKD. V shed 3 bases and J 2 bases; nucleotides not matched to a gene: 3. Here the CDR3 reads CATSDRDYPYEQYF. CDR3 coding DNA: TGTGCCACCAGTGATCGGGACTACCCCTACGAGCAGTACTTC.